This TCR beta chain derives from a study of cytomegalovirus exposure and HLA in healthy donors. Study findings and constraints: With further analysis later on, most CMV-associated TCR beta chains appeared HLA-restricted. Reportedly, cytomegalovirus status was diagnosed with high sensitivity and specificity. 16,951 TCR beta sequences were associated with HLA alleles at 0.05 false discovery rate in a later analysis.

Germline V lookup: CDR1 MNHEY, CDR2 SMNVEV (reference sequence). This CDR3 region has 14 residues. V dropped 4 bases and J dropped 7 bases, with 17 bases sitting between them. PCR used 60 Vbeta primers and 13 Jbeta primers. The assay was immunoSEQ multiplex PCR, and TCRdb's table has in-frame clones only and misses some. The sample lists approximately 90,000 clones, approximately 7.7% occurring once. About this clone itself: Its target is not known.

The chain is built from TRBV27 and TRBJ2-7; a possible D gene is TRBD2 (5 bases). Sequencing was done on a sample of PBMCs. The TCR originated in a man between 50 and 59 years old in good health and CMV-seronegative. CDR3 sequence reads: CASSSSSERGEQYF. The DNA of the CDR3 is TGTGCCAGCAGTTCATCCTCCGAGCGAGGGGAGCAGTACTTC.